Below are 6 T cell receptor beta chains sequenced from a single sample in a study of cytomegalovirus exposure and HLA in healthy donors. Generated by immunoSEQ multiplex PCR, the TCRdb table keeps only in-frame clones and is missing some. The sample holds 100,000 to 150,000 clones, 85% seen once. Sequenced sample: PBMCs. The receptors shown here come from a woman in her 30s in good health and CMV-seronegative.

The J gene is TRBJ2-1, the V gene TRBV6-4; TRBD2 matches 13 bases. V lost 4 bases to trimming and J lost 4 bases; unmatched junction nucleotides: 1. The CDR3 sequence is 15 residues long. CDR1 and CDR2 from the germline V gene are MRHNA and SNTAGT. This CDR3 is CASSGTSGGYNEQFF. The CDR3 nucleotides read TGTGCCAGCAGTGGGACTAGCGGGGGTTACAATGAGCAGTTCTTC.

This rearrangement joins TRBV6-1 to TRBJ1-2, with D possibly being TRBD1 (6 bases). CDR1 and CDR2 (germline): MNHNS, SASEGT. Trimming took off 5 bases at V and 3 bases at J, with 13 bases between the two ends. This CDR3 has 14 residues. In DNA form, the CDR3 reads TGTGCCAGCAGTTTAGCCACAGGGCACTATGGCTACACCTTC. Translation gives CASSLATGHYGYTF.

The chain is built from TRBV11-3 and TRBJ2-7; D is possibly TRBD2 (6 bases). Trimming stripped 3 bases from V and 2 bases from J, with 14 bases between. Germline CDR1 and CDR2: SGHNT and YENEEA. The CDR3 extends over 15 amino acids. CDR3 DNA sequence: TGTGCCAGCAGCTTGGGACTCTACCCCACCTACGAGCAGTACTTC. This encodes CASSLGLYPTYEQYF.

The chain is built from TRBV6-6 and TRBJ1-4; D is unclear. CDR1 and CDR2 from the germline V gene are MNHNY and SVGAGI (reference sequence). This CDR3 contains 15 residues. V dropped 2 bases and J dropped 4 bases, with 11 bases sitting between them. This CDR3 reads CASSYGPHLNEKLFF. CDR3 nucleotides: TGTGCCAGCAGTTACGGGCCCCACCTTAATGAAAAACTGTTTTTT.

The chain employs TRBV9 and TRBJ2-2; 9 bases are shared with TRBD2. This CDR3 region has 16 residues. V shed 0 bases and J 4 bases; nucleotides not matched to a gene: 4. CDR1 and CDR2 from the germline V gene are SGDLS and YYNGEE. This CDR3 reads CASSVASGGTTGELFF. The CDR3 DNA reads TGTGCCAGCAGCGTAGCGAGCGGGGGGACCACCGGGGAGCTGTTTTTT.

J is TRBJ2-7 and V is TRBV5-1; 8 bases match TRBD2. This CDR3 region has 15 residues. The germline gives CDR1 SGHRS, CDR2 YFSETQ. V lost 0 bases and J lost 2; bases outside the gene matches: 4. The CDR3 DNA is TGCGCCAGCAGCTTGGGCAGCGGGGGCGCCTACGAGCAGTACTTC. It encodes CASSLGSGGAYEQYF.